This T cell receptor (beta chain) was documented in a study of brain T cells in children with intractable seizures. The study's findings and limits: Pre- and post-surgery blood differed in depth, so pre-surgery absences may be undersampling.

After removal of 5 bases from V and 4 bases from J, the junction contained 9 bases not matched to a gene. The CDR3 is 15 residues long. CDR1 is SGHAT, CDR2 FQDESV, per germline (reference sequence). Measured with immunoSEQ multiplex PCR; TCRdb has only the in-frame clones, and not every one. The top ten clones hold 5.7% of a sample with about 340,000 clones, roughly 92% of them seen once. Worth noting for this clone: Antigen specificity is unknown.

Time point noted: blood from clinic visit 5 months post-surgery; TSC patient then seizure free. Only cases whose brain tissue showed the highest T cell transcript signatures were sequenced. This specimen consisted of peripheral blood, obtained roughly 5 months after surgery. This chain links TRBV11-1 with TRBJ2-5; 8 bases map to TRBD1. The origin of this receptor is a boy younger than two with tuberous sclerosis and intractable seizures. The CDR3 protein is CASSPYRGMGETQYF. The CDR3 DNA reads as TGTGCCAGCAGCCCATACAGGGGGATGGGAGAGACCCAGTACTTC.